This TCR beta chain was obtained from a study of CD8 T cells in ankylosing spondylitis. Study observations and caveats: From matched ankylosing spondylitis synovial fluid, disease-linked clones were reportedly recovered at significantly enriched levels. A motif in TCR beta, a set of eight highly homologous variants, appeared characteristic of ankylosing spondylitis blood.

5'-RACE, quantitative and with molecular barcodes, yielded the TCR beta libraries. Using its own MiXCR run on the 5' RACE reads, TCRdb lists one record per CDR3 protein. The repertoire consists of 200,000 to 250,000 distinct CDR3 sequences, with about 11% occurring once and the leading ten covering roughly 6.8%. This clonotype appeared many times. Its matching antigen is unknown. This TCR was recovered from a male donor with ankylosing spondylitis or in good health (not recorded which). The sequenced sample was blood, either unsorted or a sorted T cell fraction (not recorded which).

CDR3 nucleotides: TGTGCCAGCAGCTTATCTAGCGGGATTTACTCCTACGAGCAGTACTTC. Translating gives CASSLSSGIYSYEQYF. The chain joins TRBV7-8 to TRBJ2-7; 9 bases are shared with TRBD2. CDR3 length: 16 residues. V trimming: 2 bases; J trimming: 0 bases; junction bases outside the gene matches: 5. Germline lookup yields CDR1 SGHVS and CDR2 FQNEAQ.